The 15 T cell receptor beta chains below come from one sample, sequenced in a study of blood T cell repertoires in COVID-19. Sequencing was performed with immunoSEQ multiplex PCR; in TCRdb, only in-frame clones are kept and a portion is missing. The table shows 250,000 to 300,000 clones, with 75% to 90% occurring only once. The sequencing input was peripheral blood. The receptors here all came from a woman between 35 and 50 years old who had recovered from COVID-19.

The genes are TRBV5-5 and TRBJ2-7, with D possibly matching TRBD1 (6 bases). The CDR3 loop spans 16 amino acids. Germline V gene lookup returns CDR1 SGHKS and CDR2 YYEKEE (reference sequence). The V end was cut by 6 bases, the J end by 3 bases, with 22 bases between. As DNA, the CDR3 is TGTGCCAGCACCCTTGCAGGGGACCGGAGAGACTACGAGCAGTACTTC. Protein product: CASTLAGDRRDYEQYF.

The rearrangement uses TRBV2 and TRBJ1-5; D remains ambiguous. The CDR3 is 15 residues long. Germline V gives CDR1 SNHLY, CDR2 FYNNEI. V lost 4 bases to trimming and J lost 0 bases, with 10 bases between them. The CDR3 region is CASSVEGPSNQPQHF. As DNA, the CDR3 is TGTGCCAGCAGTGTGGAGGGCCCTAGCAATCAGCCCCAGCATTTT.

This chain links TRBV2 with TRBJ2-1, with 12 nucleotides matching TRBD2. Germline V gives CDR1 SNHLY, CDR2 FYNNEI. V lost 3 bases and J lost 4; bases outside the gene matches: 10. This CDR3 spans 18 amino acids. The CDR3 protein is CASSEGTFTSGRYNEQFF. The CDR3 DNA reads as TGTGCCAGCAGTGAGGGGACATTTACTAGCGGGAGGTACAATGAGCAGTTCTTC.

The chain joins TRBV10-3 to TRBJ1-1; D gene uncertain. Germline assignment: CDR1 ENHRY and CDR2 SYGVKD. The V gene lost 0 bases and the J gene lost 7 bases, with 12 bases spanning the gap. This CDR3 spans 14 amino acids. In nucleotides, the CDR3 is TGTGCCATCAGTGAGTCTGCGGCAGATGATGAAGCTTTCTTT. Encoded protein: CAISESAADDEAFF.

This clone was seen a handful of times. V and J are TRBV4-1 and TRBJ1-5; D is possibly TRBD1 (5 bases). V lost 0 bases to trimming and J lost 6 bases, with 9 bases between them. CDR3 size: 14 residues. Germline lookup yields CDR1 MGHRA and CDR2 YSYEKL. CDR3 protein: CASSQDPGVQPQHF. The CDR3 coding sequence is TGCGCCAGCAGCCAAGACCCGGGGGTTCAGCCCCAGCATTTT.

This clone was seen a few times. This chain links TRBV7-9 with TRBJ2-1; weak D call: TRBD2 (5 bases). V lost 5 bases and J lost 7, with 21 bases in between. The CDR3 sequence is 16 residues long. Germline V gene sequence: CDR1 SEHNR, CDR2 FQNEAQ (reference sequence). The CDR3 spells CASSGLITAGENEQFF. The DNA of the CDR3 is TGTGCCAGCAGCGGCTTGATTACGGCCGGGGAGAATGAGCAGTTCTTC.

The V and J genes are TRBV5-1 and TRBJ2-7; D is ambiguous. Trimming stripped 0 bases from V and 2 bases from J, with 6 bases between. Germline lookup yields CDR1 SGHRS and CDR2 YFSETQ. This CDR3 contains 13 residues. The CDR3 nucleotides read TGCGCCAGCAGCTTGGCTGGCCCCTACGAGCAGTACTTC. This codes for CASSLAGPYEQYF.

The V gene is TRBV29-1, the J gene TRBJ1-1, with 10 nucleotides matching TRBD1. The CDR3 has 14 residues. J gave up 0 bases and V 7 bases, and 5 bases lay outside the gene matches. Germline assignment: CDR1 SQVTM and CDR2 ANQGSEA. CDR3 sequence: CSAGQGVVNTEAFF. The CDR3 DNA sequence: TGCAGCGCCGGACAGGGGGTTGTGAACACTGAAGCTTTCTTT.

This clone was recorded once. V is TRBV19 and J is TRBJ2-7; 11 nucleotides agree with TRBD1. CDR3 length equals 15 residues. Trimming cost V 3 bases and J 2 bases; bases outside gene matches: 3. The germline V gene encodes CDR1 LNHDA and CDR2 SQIVND (reference sequence). This CDR3 is CASSMGQGVTYEQYF. CDR3 DNA sequence: TGTGCCAGTAGTATGGGACAGGGGGTGACCTACGAGCAGTACTTC.

This clone was recorded a few times. V usage is TRBV28 and J usage is TRBJ2-7; no clear D. In germline, CDR1 is MDHEN, CDR2 SYDVKM. The CDR3 is 14 amino acids. With 4 bases removed from V and 6 bases from J, the gap between germline ends came to 16 bases. The CDR3 DNA sequence: TGTGCCAGCAGTTCCACCTTCGAGCGTGGCGAGCAGTACTTC. It specifies CASSSTFERGEQYF.

This sequence joins TRBV7-3 and TRBJ2-3; a weak D match, TRBD1 (5 bases). V was cut by 1 base and J by 0 bases, with 5 bases left in between. This CDR3 has 14 amino acids. Germline CDR1 is SGHTA and CDR2 is FQGTGA. CDR3 DNA sequence: TGTGCCAGCAGCTTAAGACAGAGCACAGATACGCAGTATTTT. It encodes CASSLRQSTDTQYF.

On this clone: Additional DNA sequences in this sample encode the identical CDR3. This rearrangement joins TRBV5-1 to TRBJ1-1; D gene uncertain. Germline V CDR1 and CDR2: SGHRS, YFSETQ. V lost 2 bases and J lost 0, with 8 bases in between. This CDR3 has 14 amino acids. CDR3 in amino acids: CASSLGGMNTEAFF. The CDR3 nucleotides are TGCGCCAGCAGCTTAGGAGGGATGAACACTGAAGCTTTCTTT.

The V call is TRBV2, the J call TRBJ2-2, with TRBD1 identical over 9 bases. The J segment lost 0 bases and the V segment lost 7 bases, leaving 6 bases of the junction unmatched. CDR1 and CDR2 (germline): SNHLY, FYNNEI. The CDR3 has 16 amino acids. CDR3 residues: CASNGQGTSNTGELFF. The CDR3 DNA follows: TGTGCCAGCAACGGACAGGGGACTTCGAACACCGGGGAGCTGTTTTTT.

V is TRBV29-1 and J is TRBJ2-1; D is uncertain. This CDR3 region has 12 residues. Trimming shortened V by 4 bases and J by 8 bases, and 12 bases separated the two germline ends. CDR1 and CDR2 from the germline V gene are SQVTM and ANQGSEA. The CDR3 DNA sequence: TGCAGCGTTGGGGCGAATTATGATGAGCAGTTCTTC. Translation gives CSVGANYDEQFF.

The chain is built from TRBV7-9 and TRBJ2-2; D is perhaps TRBD1 (6 bases). Trimming left V 1 base short and J 3 bases short, with 18 bases between. This CDR3 contains 18 residues. CDR1 SEHNR and CDR2 FQNEAQ come from the germline V gene (reference sequence). CDR3 DNA: TGTGCCAGCAGCTTAGAAAACCAAGGACAGCGAGACACCGGGGAGCTGTTTTTT. It translates to CASSLENQGQRDTGELFF.